This T cell receptor beta chain derives from a study of monozygotic twins with inflammatory bowel disease (dated by TCRdb to between 2017 and 2020). Broadly, across the study: A total of approximately 30 monozygotic twin pairs were included in the full study, comprising nine German pairs (four IBD-concordant, five IBD-discordant) and 19 IBD-discordant Danish pairs. Each individual had, on average, about 151 000 unique TCRalpha sequences and 181 000 unique TCRbeta sequences available for analysis. Disease-associated traits were sought mainly through comparisons between IBD patients and their genetically identical healthy co-twins within discordant pairs. What the study reported, not specific to this receptor: Because patients received different immunosuppressive treatments, the repertoires may have picked up extra background noise and variability between individuals. Compared with healthy twins, IBD patients had fewer clonotypes in common with other individuals, a difference most pronounced in patients showing signs of disease activity. A decrease in TCRbeta repertoire diversity, as measured by inverse Simpson index, was observed in IBD patients compared with their healthy co-twins. Repertoire similarity did not differ between concordant and discordant twins, which could be due to limited statistical power. Distinction between different T cell subtypes could not be achieved in the analysis. No single strong signal or clonotype linked to IBD turned up in the results, so the idea that one exists was not supported.

An approximately 2.5 ml peripheral blood sample was drawn into PAXgene tubes per donor and stored at -80°C. Without any T cell sorting, total RNA was extracted from whole blood using the PAXgene blood miRNA kit on an automated QIAcube. Deep TCRalpha and TCRbeta repertoire profiling with unique molecular barcoding was performed on peripheral blood of monozygotic twin pairs concordant or discordant for inflammatory bowel disease. Smoking habits were recorded for all twin pairs, with individuals classified as current, former or never smokers. CDR1 DFQATT and CDR2 SNEGSKA are derived from the germline V gene (reference sequence). The CDR3 holds 14 amino acids from the cysteine to the phenylalanine. A DNA sequence was not provided. To note about this clonotype: The clone's antigen remains unknown.

Libraries were constructed by 5' RACE. The input for every TCR library was around 3,800 ng of total RNA. For each sample, cDNA was synthesized in eight separate reactions using SMARTScribe reverse transcriptase. During cDNA synthesis, unique molecular identifiers containing a 6-nucleotide sample barcode were introduced by template switching. TCRalpha and TCRbeta cDNA was amplified by two nested PCRs of around 16 and 10 cycles, with bead purification after each PCR. Before amplification, the cDNA was both treated with uracil DNA-glycosylase and purified with the QIAquick PCR purification kit. The second PCR added Illumina TruSeq-compatible adapters along with sample-specific barcodes. TapeStation and Qubit were used to check library quality and concentration, and 4.5 to 6 ng of each library was pooled. Pooled libraries were sequenced on an Illumina HiSeq2500 single-index Rapid Run with 2 x 100 bp reads and custom sequencing primers. The published analysis was carried out like this. MiGEC version 1.2.6 was used for UMI-based consensus assembly to correct PCR and sequencing errors. MiXCR version 2.1.1 was used for V(D)J alignment, clonotype assembly and CDR3 extraction. Gene usage, clonotype sharing and MAIT/NKT TCR abundance were normalised by analysing the top 1000, 10 000 and 20 000 clonotypes per sample. Diversity was computed as the inverse Simpson index with the vegan R package after downsampling to 27 000 UMIs. Paired Mann-Whitney U tests were applied to discordant twin pairs, with Benjamini-Hochberg correction for multiple testing. TCRdb reprocessed the reads and assigns one entry to each CDR3 protein sequence, leaving out DNA. These V and J calls originate from TCRdb's pipeline instead of the authors' own analysis. The sample has roughly 120,000 distinct CDR3 sequences on record. In total, the top ten clones hold around 11% of the sample.

Sequenced: blood. The origin of this receptor is a human donor with ulcerative colitis or Crohn's disease, or a healthy co-twin of an affected twin (not recorded which). The rearranged segments are TRBV20-1 and TRBJ2-3; TCRdb's D call, TRBD1, is unchecked because there is no DNA. CDR3 sequence: CSASPHIRTDTQYF.